This T cell receptor (beta chain) was profiled in a study of cytomegalovirus exposure and HLA in healthy donors. Deletions cut 0 bases from V and 6 bases from J, with 11 bases between. The CDR3 loop spans 14 amino acids. CDR1 is MNHNY, CDR2 SVGAGI, per germline (reference sequence). With 60 Vbeta and 13 Jbeta primers, the PCR was carried out. Profiled with immunoSEQ multiplex PCR; TCRdb holds only in-frame clones, not every one. The repertoire holds 150,000 to 200,000 clones, with 71% as singletons. A single count supports this clone. The antigen is not known. Study findings and constraints: Earlier analysis yielded a pattern in which most TCR beta V segments were productive about 87% or about 30% of the time. Presence/absence analyses assumed roughly uniform sequencing depth across donors.

The TCR sequence derives from a girl between 10 and 17 years old in good health and CMV-seronegative. The J gene is TRBJ1-2, the V gene TRBV6-6; possibly TRBD1 for D (6 bases). The sample consisted of PBMCs. The CDR3 DNA reads as TGTGCCAGCAGTTACTCCGACAGGACGGATGGCTACACCTTC. It specifies CASSYSDRTDGYTF.